This TCR beta chain came from a study of post-analysis software for immune sequencing data. For the study at large: As for disease course, relapsing-remitting, secondary progressive and progressive-relapsing multiple sclerosis were all included.

This clonotype was detected ten times or more. Its antigen is unidentified. V was trimmed by 1 base and J by 0 bases, leaving 6 bases between them. Germline V lookup: CDR1 SQVTM, CDR2 ANQGSEA. This CDR3 comprises 13 residues. Every TCR beta cDNA library bore unique molecular identifiers. Between roughly 1 and 10 million T cells gave rise to some 490,000 cDNA molecules. TCRdb redid the calling of the PCR reads with MiXCR, one entry per CDR3 protein. The sample has 180,000 or so distinct CDR3 sequences; over 25% are singletons. Overall study results and limits: Multiple sclerosis patients showed significantly lower normalized Chao1 diversity than controls did. Controls showed lower frequencies than patients for roughly 5 TRBV segments, and TRBV5-6, TRBV5-1 and TRBV20-1 were among these. Batch-mates among the samples co-clustered strongly by F measure.

The origin of this receptor is a girl under 18 with multiple sclerosis. Sequencing was carried out using blood. The chain combines TRBV29-1 with TRBJ1-1; D remains unclear. CDR3 nucleotides: TGCAGCGTTGAAGGCATCATGAACACTGAAGCTTTCTTT. It is translated as CSVEGIMNTEAFF.